This T cell receptor (beta chain) originates from a study of blood T cell repertoires in COVID-19. CDR1 MNHNS and CDR2 SASEGT come from the germline V gene. Trimming cost V 3 bases and J 5 bases; bases outside gene matches: 3. This CDR3 comprises 14 residues. The repertoire was sequenced with immunoSEQ multiplex PCR; TCRdb's copy has only in-frame clones and lacks some. This sample has roughly 150,000 clones, with 76% found just once. This clone was counted between two and nine times. The chain has TRBV6-1 and TRBJ2-5, with TRBD1 identical over 10 bases. The sequence derives from a woman of 80 years or more with acute or convalescent COVID-19. The sequenced sample was peripheral blood. CDR3 protein: CASSDPGQGETQYF. The CDR3 bases are TGTGCCAGCAGTGACCCGGGACAGGGGGAGACCCAGTACTTC.